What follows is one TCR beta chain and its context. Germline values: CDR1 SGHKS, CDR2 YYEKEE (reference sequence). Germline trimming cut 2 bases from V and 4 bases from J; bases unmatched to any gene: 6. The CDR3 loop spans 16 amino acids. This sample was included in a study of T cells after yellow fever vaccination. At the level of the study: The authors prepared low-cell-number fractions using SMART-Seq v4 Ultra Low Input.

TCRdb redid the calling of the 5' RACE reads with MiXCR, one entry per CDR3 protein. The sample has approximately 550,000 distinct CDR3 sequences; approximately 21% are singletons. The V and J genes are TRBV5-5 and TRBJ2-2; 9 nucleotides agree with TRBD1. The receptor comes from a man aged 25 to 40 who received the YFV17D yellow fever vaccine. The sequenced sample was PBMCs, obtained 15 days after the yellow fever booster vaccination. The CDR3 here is CASSLTGGAGTGELFF. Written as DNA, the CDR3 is TGTGCCAGCAGCTTAACAGGGGGCGCTGGCACCGGGGAGCTGTTTTTT.